Following are 31 T cell receptor beta chains from one sample sequenced in a study of chemoradiotherapy in HPV16-positive cancers. TCRdb's copy holds only in-frame clones and misses some; the assay was immunoSEQ multiplex PCR. The sample gives 25,000 to 30,000 clones, approximately 94% of which show up once; roughly 23% is in the top ten. The input for sequencing was blood, taken from a patient who underwent chemoradiotherapy. The receptors were sampled from a human donor with HPV-associated anogenital cancer.

The V call is TRBV1, the J call TRBJ2-3; TRBD2, the table's D call, was not compared with the DNA. TRBV1 is an annotated pseudogene. This CDR3 spans 19 amino acids. The CDR3 is CTSSHRTSGTRSSTDTQYF. CDR3 DNA: TGCACCAGCAGCCATCGGACTAGCGGGACCCGCTCTAGCACAGATACGCAGTATTTT.

The chain employs TRBV5-1 and TRBJ2-2, with a possible D match to TRBD1 (6 bases). This CDR3 is 14 amino acids long. V shed 0 bases and J shed 5 bases, with 8 bases lying between them. Germline V gene sequence: CDR1 SGHRS, CDR2 YFSETQ. CDR3 loop: CASSLDRATGELFF. CDR3 bases: TGCGCCAGCAGCTTGGACAGGGCGACCGGGGAGCTGTTTTTT. The full variable domain, completed using reference TRBV5-1 and TRBJ2-2, is KAGVTQTPRYLIKTRGQQVTLSCSPISGHRSVSWYQQTPGQGLQFLFEYFSETQRNKGNFPGRFSGRQFSNSRSEMNVSTLELGDSALYLCASSLDRATGELFFGEGSRLTVL.

This clone was recorded once. This sequence joins TRBV11-2 and TRBJ2-5; no firm D call. CDR1 SGHAT and CDR2 FQNNGV come from the germline V gene. CDR3 length: 15 amino acids. Trimming cost V 1 base and J 9 bases, with 18 bases left between them. The CDR3 protein is CASSLAPLIILPQYF. The CDR3 DNA sequence: TGTGCCAGCAGCTTAGCCCCGCTAATTATACTCCCCCAGTACTTC.

The rearrangement links TRBV10-3 to TRBJ2-5, with 10 bases that match TRBD1. The V segment lost 7 bases and the J segment 1 base; nucleotides outside the gene matches: 6. Germline CDR1 and CDR2: ENHRY and SYGVKD. CDR3 length equals 15 residues. Here the CDR3 reads CAIKGGQGIQETQYF. The DNA of the CDR3 is TGTGCCATCAAAGGGGGACAGGGGATCCAAGAGACCCAGTACTTC.

This chain's CDR3 is CASSLGDRGAYNEQFF. In nucleotides, the CDR3 is TGTGCCAGCAGCTTAGGAGACAGGGGGGCCTACAATGAGCAGTTCTTC. This chain links TRBV7-9 with TRBJ2-1; 9 positions agree with TRBD1. The V segment lost 1 base and the J segment 2 bases; nucleotides outside the gene matches: 3. This CDR3 is built from 16 residues. The germline CDR1 and CDR2 sequences are SEHNR and FQNEAQ (reference sequence).

The V gene is TRBV7-2, the J gene TRBJ2-5; D remains unclear. This CDR3 spans 12 amino acids. V was shortened by 2 bases and J by 5 bases, with 6 bases between the two germline ends. Germline CDR1 and CDR2: SGHTA and FQGNSA. The CDR3 sequence: CASSLPTETQYF. CDR3 coding DNA: TGTGCCAGCAGCTTACCGACGGAGACCCAGTACTTC.

This chain links TRBV7-8 with TRBJ2-7; D call uncertain. Trimming removed 5 bases at V and 2 bases at J, with 10 bases between. Germline values: CDR1 SGHVS, CDR2 FQNEAQ. The CDR3 extends over 13 amino acids. The CDR3 region is CASSPLWAYEQYF. The CDR3 nucleotides read TGTGCCAGCAGCCCCCTCTGGGCCTACGAGCAGTACTTC.

The V gene is TRBV9, the J gene TRBJ1-2, with unresolved D. CDR1 is SGDLS, CDR2 YYNGEE, per germline. This CDR3 is built from 13 residues. Trimming left V 0 bases short and J 0 bases short, with 3 bases between. DNA of the CDR3: TGTGCCAGCAGCGTAGGCGCTAACTATGGCTACACCTTC. Protein product: CASSVGANYGYTF.

The chain recombines TRBV5-1 with TRBJ2-3, with D maybe TRBD1 (6 bases). The length of the CDR3 is 15 residues. V was shortened by 0 bases and J by 2 bases, with 10 bases between the two germline ends. Germline lookup yields CDR1 SGHRS and CDR2 YFSETQ. CDR3 amino acids: CASSLADRLTDTQYF. In nucleotides, the CDR3 is TGCGCCAGCAGCTTGGCCGACAGGCTCACAGATACGCAGTATTTT. The variable domain in full, completed from reference TRBV5-1 and TRBJ2-3, reads KAGVTQTPRYLIKTRGQQVTLSCSPISGHRSVSWYQQTPGQGLQFLFEYFSETQRNKGNFPGRFSGRQFSNSRSEMNVSTLELGDSALYLCASSLADRLTDTQYFGPGTRLTVL.

The rearrangement uses TRBV7-2 and TRBJ1-6, with 10 bases lining up with TRBD1. Looked up from germline, CDR1 is SGHTA and CDR2 is FQGNSA. Losses at the gene ends were 5 bases for V and 7 bases for J; bases not matched to a gene: 5. The CDR3 contains 15 residues. CDR3 DNA: TGTGCCAGCAGCACCCGACAGGGGGCAAATTCACCCCTCCACTTT. Translating gives CASSTRQGANSPLHF.

J is TRBJ2-1 and V is TRBV10-1, with D possibly being TRBD2 (6 bases). V gave up 4 bases and J gave up 8 bases, with 12 bases separating them. Germline V gene sequence: CDR1 WNHNN, CDR2 SYGVQD (reference sequence). The CDR3 runs to 13 residues. The CDR3 bases are TGCGCCAGCAGTGGGGACTTTAGGGATGAGCAGTTCTTC. This sequence encodes CASSGDFRDEQFF.

The chain recombines TRBV5-1 with TRBJ2-7; TRBD2 matches 8 bases. Trimming at V came to 3 bases and at J to 0 bases, leaving 2 bases not matched to a gene. The CDR3 runs 14 residues. Germline lookup yields CDR1 SGHRS and CDR2 YFSETQ. Written as DNA, the CDR3 is TGCGCCAGCAGCTCGGCGGGAGGCTCCTACGAGCAGTACTTC. Translating it yields CASSSAGGSYEQYF.

The gene calls are TRBV28 and TRBJ2-5; 8 bases line up with TRBD2. The germline CDR1 and CDR2 sequences are MDHEN and SYDVKM. The CDR3 length is 14 residues. The V and J ends lost 3 bases and 5 bases, in that order; junction bases with no gene match: 5. CDR3: CASSFRSGSETQYF. In DNA, the CDR3 is TGTGCCAGCAGTTTTAGGAGCGGGAGTGAGACCCAGTACTTC. The entire variable domain, with the rest obtained from reference TRBV28 and TRBJ2-5, is as follows: DVKVTQSSRYLVKRTGEKVFLECVQDMDHENMFWYRQDPGLGLRLIYFSYDVKMKEKGDIPEGYSVSREKKERFSLILESASTNQTSMYLCASSFRSGSETQYFGPGTRLLVL.

This chain joins TRBV27 and TRBJ2-6; no clear D. This CDR3 comprises 16 residues. The germline CDR1 and CDR2 sequences are MNHEY and SMNVEV (reference sequence). The ends were cut back, 0 bases at V and 0 bases at J, with 6 bases in the middle. CDR3 residues: CASSLSPYSGANVLTF. CDR3 DNA: TGTGCCAGCAGTTTATCCCCTTACTCTGGGGCCAACGTCCTGACTTTC.

The V gene is TRBV4-2, the J gene TRBJ2-2; 7 bases fit TRBD2. V was pared by 1 base and J by 4 bases, with 3 bases of the junction left unmatched. The CDR3 is 15 residues long. Germline CDR1 reads LGHNA; CDR2 reads YNFKEQ. The CDR3 DNA reads TGTGCCAGCAGCCAAGTGTCGGGGGGCACCGGGGAGCTGTTTTTT. It specifies CASSQVSGGTGELFF.

V usage is TRBV19 and J usage is TRBJ1-5; D gene ambiguous. CDR3 length: 13 residues. Germline lookup yields CDR1 LNHDA and CDR2 SQIVND (reference sequence). V lost 1 base, J lost 5 bases, and 6 bases lay in between. The CDR3 DNA sequence: TGTGCCAGTAGTATAGGGGCGCATCAGCCCCAGCATTTT. Residues: CASSIGAHQPQHF. Based on the CDR3 plus reference TRBV19 and TRBJ1-5, the full variable domain is DGGITQSPKYLFRKEGQNVTLSCEQNLNHDAMYWYRQDPGQGLRLIYYSQIVNDFQKGDIAEGYSVSREKKESFPLTVTSAQKNPTAFYLCASSIGAHQPQHFGDGTRLSIL.

CDR3 nucleotides: TGTGCCAGCAAAGTACAGGGGCTTGATAACAATGAGCAGTTCTTC. Translated, it gives CASKVQGLDNNEQFF. V is TRBV2 and J is TRBJ2-1, with 7 bases fitting TRBD1. V trimming: 7 bases; J trimming: 5 bases; junction bases outside the gene matches: 11. Germline V gene data show CDR1 as SNHLY and CDR2 as FYNNEI. This CDR3 has 15 residues.

V gene TRBV5-1 combines with J gene TRBJ1-5, with D hard to call. The CDR3 extends over 14 amino acids. V lost 0 bases, J lost 4 bases, and 8 bases lay in between. Looked up from germline, CDR1 is SGHRS and CDR2 is YFSETQ. The CDR3 nucleotides read TGCGCCAGCAGCTTGGATGAAGGAAATCAGCCCCAGCATTTT. Its protein product is CASSLDEGNQPQHF.

This clone has just one count. J is TRBJ2-3 and V is TRBV4-2; D not resolved. Germline V gives CDR1 LGHNA, CDR2 YNFKEQ. V was pared by 0 bases and J by 3 bases, with 10 bases between. The CDR3 contains 15 residues. The CDR3 nucleotides are TGTGCCAGCAGCCAAGAACGCCTAACTACAGATACGCAGTATTTT. Its translation is CASSQERLTTDTQYF.

The rearrangement links TRBV5-1 to TRBJ2-5; 10 bases are a match to TRBD2. In germline, CDR1 is SGHRS, CDR2 YFSETQ. CDR3 size: 14 residues. The junction had 5 bases not matched to a gene; V was cut back by 4 bases and J by 5 bases. As DNA, the CDR3 is TGCGCCAGCAGCGAGGGACTAGCGAGCGAGACCCAGTACTTC. Its translation is CASSEGLASETQYF.

This chain connects TRBV6-1 to TRBJ1-3; no firm D call. The V end lost 7 bases, the J end lost 3 bases, and 16 bases lay between the germline ends. Germline V lookup: CDR1 MNHNS, CDR2 SASEGT. This CDR3 region has 15 residues. The CDR3 loop is CASTTFDEFGNTIYF. The CDR3, as DNA: TGTGCCAGCACCACCTTTGACGAATTTGGAAACACCATATATTTT.

The chain is built from TRBV18 and TRBJ1-2; TRBD1 might be the D (5 bases). The CDR3 has 16 residues. V was trimmed by 2 bases and J by 5 bases, leaving 18 bases between them. Germline V gives CDR1 KGHSH, CDR2 LQKENI. For the CDR3, the DNA is TGTGCCAGCTCACCAGACAGTTTGGGATTTTTGTATGGCTACACCTTC. As protein: CASSPDSLGFLYGYTF.

The chain joins TRBV18 to TRBJ1-4; D gene uncertain. Germline CDR1 is KGHSH and CDR2 is LQKENI. CDR3 size: 14 residues. Trimming shortened V by 3 bases and J by 0 bases, and 5 bases separated the two germline ends. This CDR3 reads CASSPGTTNEKLFF. The CDR3 region has the DNA TGTGCCAGCTCACCCGGGACAACTAATGAAAAACTGTTTTTT.

The CDR3 coding sequence is TGCGCCAGCGGGCCAGGGACAGTAACCTACAATGAGCAGTTCTTC. It encodes CASGPGTVTYNEQFF. The V and J genes are TRBV5-1 and TRBJ2-1; 7 bases agree with TRBD1. The V and J ends lost 7 bases and 2 bases, in that order; junction bases with no gene match: 9. CDR3 length: 15 amino acids. CDR1 SGHRS and CDR2 YFSETQ come from the germline V gene.

This clone was detected a few times. The chain has TRBV6-1 and TRBJ1-2; 7 bases map to TRBD1. Germline V lookup: CDR1 MNHNS, CDR2 SASEGT. J was trimmed by 4 bases and V by 4 bases; bases with no gene match: 9. The CDR3 consists of 15 residues. The CDR3 bases are TGTGCCAGCAGTGCCCTCCGGGACAGCCTCTATGGCTACACCTTC. This sequence encodes CASSALRDSLYGYTF.

The V call is TRBV19, the J call TRBJ1-1; 11 bases align to TRBD1. The CDR3 consists of 15 residues. V gave up 5 bases and J gave up 6 bases; unmatched junction bases: 8. Germline CDR1 and CDR2: LNHDA and SQIVND (reference sequence). CDR3 sequence reads: CASSPWTGGIPEAFF. The CDR3 DNA reads as TGTGCCAGTAGTCCCTGGACAGGGGGCATTCCTGAAGCTTTCTTT.

The chain links TRBV6-5 to TRBJ2-3; D remains ambiguous. The germline CDR1 and CDR2 sequences are MNHEY and SVGAGI. The CDR3 runs 15 residues. Trimming removed 0 bases at V and 0 bases at J, with 7 bases between. The CDR3 protein is CASSYSTRSTDTQYF. CDR3 nucleotides: TGTGCCAGCAGTTACTCGACCCGTAGCACAGATACGCAGTATTTT.

The chain combines TRBV19 with TRBJ1-1; 8 nucleotides line up with TRBD1. CDR3 size: 15 residues. CDR1 and CDR2 from the germline V gene are LNHDA and SQIVND (reference sequence). Trimming at V came to 7 bases and at J to 0 bases, leaving 7 bases not matched to a gene. In nucleotides, the CDR3 is TGTGCCAGTACCTCCTTGGACAGGGTGAACACTGAAGCTTTCTTT. Protein product: CASTSLDRVNTEAFF.

This clone has a single count. One junction end does not reproduce the germline sequence, and a read error may be involved. The rearrangement uses TRBV18 and TRBJ2-3; D call uncertain. The length of the CDR3 is 14 residues. The germline gives CDR1 KGHSH, CDR2 LQKENI. The CDR3 sequence is CASPPGFSTDTQYF. The CDR3 DNA follows: TGTGCCAGCCCACCTGGCTTTAGCACAGATACGCAGTATTTT.

This chain links TRBV20-1 with TRBJ2-5, with D uncertain. The germline CDR1 and CDR2 sequences are DFQATT and SNEGSKA (reference sequence). V was pared by 0 bases and J by 10 bases, with 9 bases between. The CDR3 has 11 residues. For the CDR3, the DNA is TGCAGTGCTAGAGATTCGGTAGACCAGTACTTC. Its protein product is CSARDSVDQYF.

The chain recombines TRBV28 with TRBJ1-2; no definite D call. Germline values: CDR1 MDHEN, CDR2 SYDVKM. Trimming cost V 5 bases and J 2 bases, with 24 bases left between them. The CDR3 totals 18 residues. DNA of the CDR3: TGTGCCAGCAGTCCCCGCTATTACCGTGACGGAAGAAACTATGGCTACACCTTC. It is translated as CASSPRYYRDGRNYGYTF.